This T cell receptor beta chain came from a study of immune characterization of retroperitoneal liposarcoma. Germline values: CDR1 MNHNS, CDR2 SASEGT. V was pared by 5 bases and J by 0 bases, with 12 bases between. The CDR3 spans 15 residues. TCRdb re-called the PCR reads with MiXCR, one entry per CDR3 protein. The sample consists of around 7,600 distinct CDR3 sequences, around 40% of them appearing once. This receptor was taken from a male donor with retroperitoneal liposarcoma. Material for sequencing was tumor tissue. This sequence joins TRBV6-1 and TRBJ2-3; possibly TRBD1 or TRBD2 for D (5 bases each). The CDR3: CASSITGASTDTQYF. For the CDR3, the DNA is TGTGCCAGCAGTATTACCGGGGCCAGCACAGATACGCAGTATTTT.